These 29 T cell receptor beta chains share one sample of origin, sequenced in a study of molecular identifiers for immune sequencing clone quantification. MiXCR, run by TCRdb on the PCR reads, gives a single entry per CDR3 protein. Among under 600,000 distinct CDR3 sequences listed, around 23% were seen once. Sequenced sample: naive CD8+ T cells from blood, with Jurkat cell RNA spiked in. Subset: FACS-sorted CD8+CD4-CCR7+CD45RA+ naive T cells. The receptors come from a human donor in good health. Some libraries in this study had Jurkat cell RNA spiked in.

A word on this clonotype: A clone one base away is much larger, so this may be a read error. The chain joins TRBV19 to TRBJ2-2; unclear D gene. Trimming removed 4 bases from V and 2 bases from J, with 11 bases in between. This CDR3 spans 15 amino acids. The germline CDR1 and CDR2 sequences are LNHDA and SQIVND (reference sequence). The CDR3 spells CASSTSRTNTGELFF. The CDR3 nucleotides are TGTGCCAGTAGTACGAGCAGGACCAACACCGGGGAGCTGTTTTTT. The full variable domain, its missing parts supplied by reference TRBV19 and TRBJ2-2, is DGGITQSPKYLFRKEGQNVTLSCEQNLNHDAMYWYRQDPGQGLRLIYYSQIVNDFQKGDIAEGYSVSREKKESFPLTVTSAQKNPTAFYLCASSTSRTNTGELFFGEGSRLTVL.

Concerning this clonotype itself: Mismatch with germline at one junction end may stem from a read error. The V gene is TRBV19, the J gene TRBJ2-5; the match to TRBD1 covers 8 bases. The CDR3 is 15 residues long. Germline-derived CDR1 and CDR2 are LNHDA and SQIVND (reference sequence). Here the CDR3 reads CASSILGQEREPQYF. The CDR3 DNA sequence: TGTGCCAGTAGTATCTTGGGACAGGAGCGAGAGCCCCAGTACTTC. The full variable domain, with the rest looked up from reference TRBV19 and TRBJ2-5, is DGGITQSPKYLFRKEGQNVTLSCEQNLNHDAMYWYRQDPGQGLRLIYYSQIVNDFQKGDIAEGYSVSREKKESFPLTVTSAQKNPTAFYLCASSILGQEREPQYFGPGTRLLVL.

A remark on this clonotype: This may come from a read error, since a much larger clone is one base off. The chain recombines TRBV29-1 with TRBJ2-3; D tentatively reads TRBD1 or TRBD2 (5 bases each). This CDR3 contains 20 residues. Trimming took off 0 bases at V and 4 bases at J, with 29 bases between the two ends. CDR1 and CDR2 from the germline V gene are SQVTM and ANQGSEA. Here the CDR3 reads CSVEDDGGSRQSFWADTQYF. CDR3 in DNA: TGCAGCGTTGAAGATGATGGGGGTAGCAGGCAGTCTTTTTGGGCAGATACGCAGTATTTT.

V usage is TRBV4-1 and J usage is TRBJ1-5; 7 bases map to TRBD1. V shed 3 bases, J shed 7 bases, and the junction held 18 bases outside the gene matches. Germline V gene data show CDR1 as MGHRA and CDR2 as YSYEKL. The CDR3 consists of 18 residues. The CDR3 loop is CASSHRPTTGNVYQPQHF. The CDR3 DNA reads TGCGCCAGCAGCCACCGGCCGACGACAGGGAACGTTTACCAGCCCCAGCATTTT.

Notes on this clonotype: Germline and junction disagree at one end, which may indicate a read error. The V call is TRBV4-3, the J call TRBJ1-1, with TRBD1 matching 10 bases. This CDR3 region has 13 residues. Germline values: CDR1 LGHNA, CDR2 YSLEER. The CDR3 here is CASSPRQGAEALF. CDR3 coding DNA: TGCGCCAGCAGCCCGAGACAGGGGGCGGAAGCCCTCTTT.

Only a few counts were recorded for this clonotype. The chain uses TRBV6-5 and TRBJ2-7; D is perhaps TRBD1 (6 bases). Germline assignment: CDR1 MNHEY and CDR2 SVGAGI. The CDR3 is 12 residues long. Between the trimmed V and J ends, which lost 5 bases and 5 bases, there was a span of 10 bases. DNA of the CDR3: TGTGCCAGCAGTAATCAGGGGCACGAGCAGTACTTC. It translates to CASSNQGHEQYF.

This clonotype was found a few times. The genes are TRBV4-1 and TRBJ2-3, with TRBD2 matching 11 bases. After removal of 1 base from V and 0 bases from J, the junction contained 6 bases not matched to a gene. CDR1 MGHRA and CDR2 YSYEKL come from the germline V gene. CDR3 length: 18 amino acids. In DNA form, the CDR3 reads TGCGCCAGCAGCCAAGTGGCTAGCGGGGGGATTAGCACAGATACGCAGTATTTT. Protein: CASSQVASGGISTDTQYF.

The V gene is TRBV7-2, the J gene TRBJ2-4; tentatively, D is TRBD1 (5 bases). V dropped 1 base and J dropped 8 bases, with 15 bases sitting between them. There are 15 residues in the CDR3. Germline V CDR1 and CDR2: SGHTA, FQGNSA. This CDR3 is CASSLEGRAWDIQYF. CDR3 coding DNA: TGTGCCAGCAGCTTAGAGGGCAGGGCGTGGGACATTCAGTACTTC.

A note on this clonotype: A much more abundant neighbour one base away suggests this may be a read error. The V call is TRBV29-1, the J call TRBJ2-2; D is possibly TRBD2 (6 bases). Per the germline V gene, CDR1 is SQVTM and CDR2 is ANQGSEA. The CDR3 extends over 15 amino acids. Here the CDR3 reads CSVEAYGSDTEELFF. CDR3 nucleotide sequence: TGCAGCGTCGAAGCTTACGGGAGCGACACCGAGGAGCTGTTTTTT.

The V call is TRBV28, the J call TRBJ2-3; 7 positions agree with TRBD2. V shed 6 bases, J shed 0 bases, and the junction held 12 bases outside the gene matches. The CDR3 has 17 amino acids. Germline V lookup: CDR1 MDHEN, CDR2 SYDVKM. Written as DNA, the CDR3 is TGTGCCAGCAGCCTTTCCCCGGGGCGGGGGAGCACAGATACGCAGTATTTT. Protein sequence: CASSLSPGRGSTDTQYF.

This clonotype was recorded only once. This chain connects TRBV27 to TRBJ2-3, with 14 bases identical to TRBD2. V was pared by 6 bases and J by 0 bases, with 17 bases of the junction left unmatched. The CDR3 is made up of 21 amino acids. CDR1 MNHEY and CDR2 SMNVEV come from the germline V gene (reference sequence). CDR3 nucleotides: TGTGCCAGCAGAACCGATGAGCCCGGGACTAGCGGGAGTGCTAGCACAGATACGCAGTATTTT. Protein product: CASRTDEPGTSGSASTDTQYF.

This clonotype has just a few counts. The V call is TRBV28, the J call TRBJ2-3, with D maybe TRBD2 (6 bases). The V gene lost 5 bases and the J gene lost 6 bases, with 18 bases spanning the gap. The CDR3 has 15 amino acids. Germline V gives CDR1 MDHEN, CDR2 SYDVKM. CDR3 DNA sequence: TGTGCCAGCAGTCCCCATAGCGGCGTAGAGGATACGCAGTATTTT. Its translation: CASSPHSGVEDTQYF.

Ten or more counts support this clonotype. This sequence joins TRBV20-1 and TRBJ2-4; D ambiguous. Looked up from germline, CDR1 is DFQATT and CDR2 is SNEGSKA (reference sequence). There are 14 residues in the CDR3. The V end lost 4 bases, the J end lost 0 bases, and 10 bases lay between the germline ends. CDR3 in DNA: TGCAGTGCTATCGCTCCTCTAGCCAAAAACATTCAGTACTTC. Translating it yields CSAIAPLAKNIQYF.

On this clonotype: Possible read error: a much larger clone is one base away. This chain connects TRBV7-9 to TRBJ1-1; unclear D gene. Trimming stripped 2 bases from V and 6 bases from J, with 13 bases between. CDR3 size: 14 residues. CDR1 is SEHNR and CDR2 is FQNEAQ in the germline V gene (reference sequence). For the CDR3, the DNA is TGTGCCAGCAGCTTATCGGGAATCCCCCCTGAAGCTTTCTTT. Its protein is CASSLSGIPPEAFF.

This clonotype was observed many times. V is TRBV7-9 and J is TRBJ2-2; D is uncertain. V shed 3 bases and J shed 1 base, with 12 bases lying between them. The germline CDR1 and CDR2 sequences are SEHNR and FQNEAQ (reference sequence). The CDR3 contains 16 residues. The DNA for the CDR3 is TGTGCCAGCAGCTTTCTGAAGGGTCAGAACACCGGGGAGCTGTTTTTT. This translates into CASSFLKGQNTGELFF.

V is TRBV9 and J is TRBJ2-7; D may match TRBD1 or TRBD2 (5 bases each). Between the trimmed V and J ends, which lost 3 bases and 3 bases, there was a span of 16 bases. Germline V gene data show CDR1 as SGDLS and CDR2 as YYNGEE. This CDR3 has 15 amino acids. CDR3 protein: CASSGDGAFGYEQYF. The DNA of the CDR3 is TGTGCCAGCAGCGGGGACGGGGCCTTTGGCTACGAGCAGTACTTC.

The rearrangement joins TRBV20-1 to TRBJ2-1, with D perhaps assigned TRBD1 or TRBD2 (5 bases each). The CDR3 length is 14 residues. Germline loops: CDR1 DFQATT, CDR2 SNEGSKA (reference sequence). The V end lost 8 bases, the J end lost 0 bases, and 14 bases lay between the germline ends. The CDR3 DNA reads as TGCAGTAATAGGGACGTAAGCTCCTACAATGAGCAGTTCTTC. Translated: CSNRDVSSYNEQFF.

This clonotype was observed a handful of times. The chain recombines TRBV19 with TRBJ2-3, with TRBD2 matching 9 bases. The J segment lost 6 bases and the V segment lost 3 bases, leaving 10 bases of the junction unmatched. The CDR3 extends over 16 amino acids. Germline lookup yields CDR1 LNHDA and CDR2 SQIVND (reference sequence). The CDR3 bases are TGTGCCAGTAGTATCAGCGGGGGGCCGGGGATGGATACGCAGTATTTT. Its protein is CASSISGGPGMDTQYF.

The rearrangement joins TRBV27 to TRBJ2-7, with D maybe TRBD2 (7 bases). The CDR3 runs to 12 residues. V lost 10 bases and J 7 bases, leaving 17 bases between the germline ends. From germline, CDR1 is MNHEY and CDR2 SMNVEV (reference sequence). The CDR3, as DNA: TGTGCCACCGGTCGGGGGGCGAGGGAGCAGTACTTC. Protein sequence: CATGRGAREQYF.

The CDR3 DNA is TGTGCCAGCAGCTCCCGACTGGGACTAGCGGGGGGTCAAGAGACCCAGTACTTC. Translated: CASSSRLGLAGGQETQYF. The J gene is TRBJ2-5, the V gene TRBV13; 15 bases align to TRBD2. This CDR3 region has 18 residues. The V segment lost 4 bases and the J segment 2 bases; nucleotides outside the gene matches: 8. Germline V gene sequence: CDR1 PRHDT, CDR2 FYEKMQ (reference sequence).

This clonotype was seen repeatedly, ten times or more. The rearrangement links TRBV4-1 to TRBJ1-6; D is unclear. The length of the CDR3 is 13 residues. Germline V gene data show CDR1 as MGHRA and CDR2 as YSYEKL. Trimming shortened V by 2 bases and J by 5 bases, and 4 bases separated the two germline ends. The CDR3 bases are TGCGCCAGCAGCCAACAGGATAATTCACCCCTCCACTTT. This gives the protein CASSQQDNSPLHF.

The table lists this clonotype with many counts. The rearrangement links TRBV7-9 to TRBJ2-3, with 7 bases lining up with TRBD1. The junction had 13 bases not matched to a gene; V was cut back by 6 bases and J by 4 bases. Germline V CDR1 and CDR2: SEHNR, FQNEAQ (reference sequence). The CDR3 loop spans 16 amino acids. The CDR3 DNA follows: TGTGCCAGCAGTCACGGGACAGTCGCACACGCAGATACGCAGTATTTT. Its translation: CASSHGTVAHADTQYF.

This clonotype turned up a few times. This rearrangement joins TRBV7-9 to TRBJ2-2; D not certain. Germline CDR1 SEHNR, CDR2 FQNEAQ (reference sequence). The V end was cut by 4 bases, the J end by 8 bases, with 17 bases between. The CDR3 runs 15 residues. CDR3 residues: CASSWSDILSGELFF. In DNA form, the CDR3 reads TGTGCCAGCAGCTGGTCTGACATCCTTAGTGGGGAGCTGTTTTTT.

J is TRBJ2-7 and V is TRBV11-3, with a tentative D call TRBD1 (6 bases). Germline V CDR1 and CDR2: SGHNT, YENEEA. Deletions cut 5 bases from V and 3 bases from J, with 11 bases between. This CDR3 is built from 13 residues. CDR3 nucleotide sequence: TGTGCCAGCAGCGGACAGCCCCACTACGAGCAGTACTTC. Translated, it gives CASSGQPHYEQYF.

As to this clonotype: A much larger clone differs by one base, so this may be a read error. The J gene is TRBJ2-3, the V gene TRBV5-3; D may be TRBD1 (5 bases). TRBV5-3 is an ORF, with its function uncertain. The CDR3 covers 12 residues. CDR3: CASSPDTDTQCF. The CDR3 DNA reads TGTGCCAGCAGCCCGGACACAGATACGCAGTGTTTT.

In this sample, this clonotype turned up many times. The genes are TRBV20-1 and TRBJ1-5; a possible D gene is TRBD1 (6 bases). The CDR3 is 13 amino acids. Germline CDR1 is DFQATT and CDR2 is SNEGSKA (reference sequence). V lost 4 bases and J lost 9, with 16 bases in between. In DNA form, the CDR3 reads TGCAGTGCTAACCGGGACACCGGTCCGCCCCAGCATTTT. Its translation is CSANRDTGPPQHF.

Worth noting for this clonotype: Possible read error: a much larger clone is one base away. The rearrangement uses TRBV10-3 and TRBJ2-4; TRBD2 matches 10 bases. The CDR3 consists of 19 residues. Germline-derived CDR1 and CDR2 are ENHRY and SYGVKD. The junction had 14 bases not matched to a gene; V was cut back by 0 bases and J by 6 bases. CDR3 in amino acids: CAISESETGASGSGNIQYF. CDR3 coding DNA: TGTGCCATCAGTGAGTCTGAGACCGGGGCTAGCGGGAGTGGAAACATTCAGTACTTC.

This clonotype showed up just once. A much larger clone is a single base away; this may be a read error. The rearrangement joins TRBV6-5 to TRBJ2-6; tentative D call: TRBD1 (5 bases). The CDR3 sequence is 16 residues long. Per germline, CDR1 MNHEY and CDR2 SVGAGI. The CDR3 sequence is CASSHPDRQGATVLTF. The CDR3 DNA follows: TGTGCCAGCAGTCACCCAGATCGGCAAGGGGCCACCGTCCTGACTTTC.

This sequence joins TRBV20-1 and TRBJ2-3; TRBD1 matches 7 bases. The CDR3 contains 16 residues. V shed 1 base, J shed 5 bases, and the junction held 12 bases outside the gene matches. The V gene's germline CDR1 is DFQATT and CDR2 SNEGSKA (reference sequence). DNA of the CDR3: TGCAGTGCTAGAGGGGTACCGACAGGGCGTATAGATACGCAGTATTTT. Its protein product is CSARGVPTGRIDTQYF.